This T cell receptor (beta chain) comes out of a study of early T cells in non-severe SARS-CoV-2 infection. Study information: Unsorted whole blood bulk RNA was sequenced, with unpaired chains.

Unique molecular identifiers tagged individual cDNA molecules. A single record per CDR3 protein comes from TCRdb applying MiXCR to the 5' RACE reads. This table has tens of thousands of distinct CDR3 sequences, around 9.3% appearing once. V was pared by 3 bases and J by 10 bases, with 9 bases of the junction left unmatched. In germline, CDR1 is SGHRS, CDR2 YFSETQ. This CDR3 contains 15 residues. Points from the study as a whole: Matching against VDJdb likely underestimated virus-specific expansions, favoring anti-spike CD8.

This clonotype was picked up many times. The antigen is unknown. This chain joins TRBV5-1 and TRBJ2-1; 11 nucleotides line up with TRBD2. The clonotype originates from an adult who was a healthcare worker with PCR-confirmed SARS-CoV-2 infection or an uninfected control (not recorded which). Sequenced material: whole blood. Here the CDR3 reads CASSSGLAGGREQFF. The CDR3 nucleotides read TGCGCCAGCAGCTCCGGTCTAGCGGGGGGTAGAGAGCAGTTCTTC.